The clone carrying this TCR beta chain has only a few counts. Its antigen is currently unknown. This entry is derived from a study of cytomegalovirus exposure and HLA in healthy donors. Everyone who donated was a healthy bone marrow donor. Study results and limitations: TCR beta chains numbering some 150 were designated cytomegalovirus-associated.

The PCR made use of 60 Vbeta and 13 Jbeta primers. Using immunoSEQ multiplex PCR, the repertoire was profiled, and TCRdb retains in-frame clones only, with some absent. The sample lists roughly 86,000 clones; around two thirds were seen once. The CDR3 has 13 residues. Germline CDR1 reads SGHTA; CDR2 reads FQGNSA. With V trimmed by 5 bases and J by 12 bases, 9 bases remained unmatched. Sequencing was carried out using PBMCs. The chain carries TRBV7-2 and TRBJ1-4, with 7 bases aligning to TRBD1. The receptor was isolated from a man aged 30 to 39 in good health and CMV-seronegative. DNA of the CDR3: TGTGCCAGCAGCATATCGACAGGGCGGGAACTGTTTTTT. This gives the protein CASSISTGRELFF.